Listed below are T cell receptor beta chains from one sample, sequenced in a study of blood T cell repertoires in COVID-19. TCRdb's copy holds only in-frame clones and misses some; the assay was immunoSEQ multiplex PCR. Altogether 130,000 to 150,000 clones are present, about four fifths being singletons, with the ten largest covering 5.5% to 7.5%. Sequenced: PBMCs or T cells enriched from blood (not recorded which). All receptors come from a woman aged 45-65 years who had been exposed to COVID-19. CDR3s leave out the opening cysteine and the closing phenylalanine or tryptophan. The D gene is left open where the match is weak.

V	J	D	length	CDR3
TRBV6-1	TRBJ2-5	TRBD1	14	ASSESGTGIEGTQY
TRBV5-1	TRBJ2-7	NA	11	ASSSLGAYEQY
TRBV7-2	TRBJ2-1	NA	13	ASSQYSGTYNEQF
TRBV4-1	TRBJ1-5	NA	13	ASSQGFGDYQPQH
TRBV27	TRBJ1-4	NA	13	ASRKSLGRGEKLF
TRBV18	TRBJ1-1	NA	11	ASSQSGHTEAF
TRBV5-4	TRBJ2-1	NA	14	ASNRGAASSYNEQF
TRBV6-5	TRBJ2-1	NA	11	ASTGLANNEQF
TRBV9	TRBJ2-5	TRBD1	13	ASSVEGTGGETQY
TRBV7-2	TRBJ2-7	NA	13	ASSQELGGPYEQY
TRBV9	TRBJ2-3	TRBD1	15	ASSVARTGPSTDTQY
TRBV7-9	TRBJ1-1	NA	9	ASRSNPEAF
TRBV7-8	TRBJ1-5	TRBD1	13	ASSFRTGGNQPQH
TRBV6-5	TRBJ2-3	TRBD1	12	ASRVTGGLDTQY
TRBV5-4	TRBJ2-7	NA	10	ASSPGGRDVY
TRBV11-2	TRBJ1-6	NA	13	ASSPRAGNNSPLH
TRBV5-1	TRBJ1-1	TRBD1	12	ASSLESDRVEAF
TRBV10-2	TRBJ2-5	TRBD2	15	ASSESTGLAGQETQY
TRBV4-3	TRBJ1-1	TRBD1	13	ASSQAPTGGTEAF
TRBV6-2/TRBV6-3	TRBJ1-2	NA	13	ASSYHSRYNYGYT
TRBV11-2	TRBJ2-1	NA	13	ASSLILVSDNEQF
TRBV12-3/TRBV12-4	TRBJ2-3	NA	11	ASSLASPDTQY
TRBV6-6	TRBJ1-5	NA	13	ASSYSGANNQPQH
TRBV5-1	TRBJ1-4	NA	12	ASSLQGDNEKLF
TRBV7-9	TRBJ2-3	TRBD2	14	ASSLSSGGPTDTQY
TRBV5-1	TRBJ2-5	TRBD2	17	ASSLVGGSWAGRQETQY
TRBV9	TRBJ2-7	NA	12	ASSVGGGTYEQY
TRBV19	TRBJ2-3	TRBD1	12	ASSITGVPDTQY
TRBV6-5	TRBJ1-5	NA	12	ASSSRVVGQPQH
TRBV12-5	TRBJ1-5	NA	9	ASGFSQPQH
TRBV6-5	TRBJ2-5	TRBD1	11	ASSSGQGETQY
TRBV12-3/TRBV12-4	TRBJ1-5	NA	10	ASAGGNQPQH
TRBV5-1	TRBJ1-6	NA	12	ASSSGVNNSPLH
TRBV14	TRBJ1-2	TRBD1	12	ATQGAAGKGGYT
TRBV12-5	TRBJ2-7	NA	11	ASGLFLYYEQY
TRBV28	TRBJ1-2	NA	10	ASSGPNYGYT
TRBV7-2	TRBJ1-1	NA	13	ASSFLQGVNTEAF
TRBV10-1	TRBJ1-2	NA	13	ASITKQGSNYGYT
TRBV9	TRBJ1-6	TRBD1	12	ASSAGDRDSPLH
TRBV19	TRBJ1-5	NA	13	ASSNSGGHNQPQH
TRBV7-9	TRBJ1-4	TRBD1	12	ASSADRFGEKLF
TRBV20-1	TRBJ2-7	TRBD2	13	SASRRGAPSYEQY
TRBV27	TRBJ2-1	NA	11	ASSQREINEQF
TRBV29-1	TRBJ2-3	NA	9	SVMETDTQY
TRBV7-2	TRBJ2-1	NA	17	ASSSPESWMDSDYNEQF
TRBV5-1	TRBJ1-2	TRBD1	11	ASSPRTGHGYT
TRBV12-3/TRBV12-4	TRBJ1-5	NA	11	ASTGTAYQPQH
TRBV7-9	TRBJ2-7	TRBD2	15	ASSLGALAGVTYEQY
TRBV27	TRBJ2-1	TRBD2	13	ASSSGLAYHNEQF
TRBV7-9	TRBJ2-1	NA	13	ASSLSSHVVNEQF
TRBV5-1	TRBJ1-5	NA	12	ASSLEGWWQPQH
TRBV19	TRBJ1-1	NA	11	ASSTGGNTEAF